This T cell receptor (beta chain) was documented in a study of blood T cells in healthy people across ages. This clonotype was observed a handful of times. The antigen is not known. General observations from the study: Long-lived donors had more naive CD4+ cells and higher diversity than aged donors.

V was shortened by 6 bases and J by 1 base, with 16 bases between the two germline ends. Germline CDR1 reads ENHRY; CDR2 reads SYGVKD. The CDR3 is 17 residues long. Healthy Caucasians from Russia aged roughly 6 to 100 served as donors. The authors ran a second PCR of about 6 to 11 cycles using a sample-barcoded 5' primer and a J-beta primer mix. One entry per CDR3 protein results from TCRdb running MiXCR on the 5' RACE reads. The sample has some 1.4 million distinct CDR3 sequences, 42% seen once. The chain joins TRBV10-3 to TRBJ2-6, with D maybe TRBD1 (5 bases). Sequenced sample: blood. This TCR came from a woman aged 18-29 years in good health. The CDR3 loop reads CAISLTRDTSGANVLTF. The CDR3, as DNA: TGTGCCATCAGCCTAACCAGGGATACTTCTGGGGCCAACGTCCTGACTTTC.